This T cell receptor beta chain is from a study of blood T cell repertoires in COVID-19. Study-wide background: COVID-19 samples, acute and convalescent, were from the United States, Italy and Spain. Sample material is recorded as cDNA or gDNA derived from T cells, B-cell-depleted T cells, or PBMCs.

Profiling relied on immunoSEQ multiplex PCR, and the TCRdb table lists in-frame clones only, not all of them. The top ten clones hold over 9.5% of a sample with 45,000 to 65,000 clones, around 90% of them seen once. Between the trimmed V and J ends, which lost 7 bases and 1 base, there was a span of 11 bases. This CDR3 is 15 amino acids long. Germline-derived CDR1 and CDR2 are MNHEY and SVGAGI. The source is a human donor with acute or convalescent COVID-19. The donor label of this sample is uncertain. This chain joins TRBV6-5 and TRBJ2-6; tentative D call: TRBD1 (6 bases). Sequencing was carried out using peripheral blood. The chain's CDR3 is CASTTDRSGANVLTF. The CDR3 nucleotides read TGTGCCAGCACTACGGACAGATCTGGGGCCAACGTCCTGACTTTC.